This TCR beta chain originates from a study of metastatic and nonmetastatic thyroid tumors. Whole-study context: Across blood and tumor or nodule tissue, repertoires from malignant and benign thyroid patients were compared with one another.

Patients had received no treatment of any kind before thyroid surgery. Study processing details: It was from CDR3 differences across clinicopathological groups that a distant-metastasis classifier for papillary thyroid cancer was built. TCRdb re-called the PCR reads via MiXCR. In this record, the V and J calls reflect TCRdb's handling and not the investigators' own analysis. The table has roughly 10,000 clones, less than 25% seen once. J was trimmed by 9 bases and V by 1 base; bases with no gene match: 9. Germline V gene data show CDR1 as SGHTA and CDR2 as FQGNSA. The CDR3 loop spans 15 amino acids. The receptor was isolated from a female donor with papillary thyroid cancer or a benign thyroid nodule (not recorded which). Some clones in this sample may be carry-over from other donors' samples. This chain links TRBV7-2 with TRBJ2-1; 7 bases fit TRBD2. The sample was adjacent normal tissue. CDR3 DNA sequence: TGTGCCAGCAGCTTAGAGCGGGGTGTTTGGGGTGAGCAGTTCTTC. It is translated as CASSLERGVWGEQFF. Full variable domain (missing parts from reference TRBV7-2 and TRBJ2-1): GAGVSQSPSNKVTEKGKDVELRCDPISGHTALYWYRQSLGQGLEFLIYFQGNSAPDKSGLPSDRFSAERTGGSVSTLTIQRTQQEDSAVYLCASSLERGVWGEQFFGPGTRLTVL.